This T cell receptor beta chain was retrieved from a study of cytomegalovirus exposure and HLA in healthy donors. In the case of this clone: Its antigen is not identified.

Study conclusions and caveats: One cluster of highly shared sequence variants probably arose as a sequencing artifact.

V was cut by 1 base and J by 4 bases, with 8 bases left in between. Germline V gene data show CDR1 as GTSNPN and CDR2 as SVGIG (reference sequence). The CDR3 has 13 amino acids. PCR used 60 Vbeta primers and 13 Jbeta primers. Some clones are missing from TCRdb's copy, which holds only in-frame ones; the method was immunoSEQ multiplex PCR. The repertoire holds roughly 120,000 clones, with 79% as singletons. The origin of this receptor is a man aged 25-45 years in good health and CMV-seropositive. The chain combines TRBV30 with TRBJ1-5, with a weak D call TRBD1 (6 bases). Input material: PBMCs. For the CDR3, the DNA is TGTGCCTGGAGTGCGGACAGAAATCAGCCCCAGCATTTT. As protein: CAWSADRNQPQHF.